The rows below give T cell receptor beta chains drawn from one sample of a study of shared clonotypes between healthy human individuals. TCRdb's copy holds only in-frame clones and misses some; the assay was immunoSEQ multiplex PCR. The sample lists millions of clones, about 92% occurring once. Source material: naive CD8+ T cells from PBMCs. These receptors were taken from a man aged 18 to 29 in good health. Some clones in this sample may be carry-over from other donors' samples. CDR3s include the opening cysteine and the closing phenylalanine or tryptophan. Fields, in order: J gene, V gene, CDR3 protein.

J gene: TRBJ1-3; V gene: TRBV28; CDR3 protein: CASSLAGRGNTIYF
J gene: TRBJ2-1; V gene: TRBV11-2; CDR3 protein: CASSLTNNIAYPQQFF
J gene: TRBJ2-5; V gene: TRBV2; CDR3 protein: CASLPPGSGETQYF
J gene: TRBJ2-1; V gene: TRBV9; CDR3 protein: CASSFPGVNEQFF
J gene: TRBJ2-1; V gene: TRBV5-4; CDR3 protein: CASSPVQLGGGWIEQFF
J gene: TRBJ2-1; V gene: TRBV7-2; CDR3 protein: CASSLGVSYNEQFF
J gene: TRBJ2-3; V gene: TRBV27; CDR3 protein: CASSPRQGKADTQYF
J gene: TRBJ2-2; V gene: TRBV10-3; CDR3 protein: CAISETDRGGTGELFF
J gene: TRBJ1-1; V gene: TRBV27; CDR3 protein: CASGQTRGEAFF
J gene: TRBJ2-1; V gene: TRBV14; CDR3 protein: CASSQGIEQFF
J gene: TRBJ1-5; V gene: TRBV7-6; CDR3 protein: CASSLLAPRVGQPQHF
J gene: TRBJ2-7; V gene: TRBV28; CDR3 protein: CASSTRTGSSYEQYF
J gene: TRBJ2-3; V gene: TRBV4-3; CDR3 protein: CASSQIYGGTDTQYF
J gene: TRBJ2-5; V gene: TRBV5-4; CDR3 protein: CASSLLDRGLWETQYF
J gene: TRBJ2-5; V gene: TRBV7-3; CDR3 protein: CASSPGLAGVGETQYF
J gene: TRBJ2-3; V gene: TRBV4-3; CDR3 protein: CASSQGGLGQGNTDTQYF
J gene: TRBJ2-3; V gene: TRBV7-6; CDR3 protein: CASSLGAADTQYF
J gene: TRBJ2-2; V gene: TRBV13; CDR3 protein: CASSFRTSGSRTGELFF
J gene: TRBJ1-1; V gene: TRBV6-6; CDR3 protein: CASSYSEGRTEAFF
J gene: TRBJ1-1; V gene: TRBV5-1; CDR3 protein: CASRSTGGTEAFF
J gene: TRBJ1-3; V gene: TRBV4-1; CDR3 protein: CASSQVPGSSGNTIYF
J gene: TRBJ2-1; V gene: TRBV11-3; CDR3 protein: CASSLDFPYNEQFF
J gene: TRBJ2-3; V gene: TRBV7-9; CDR3 protein: CASSSLLGGTDTQYF
J gene: TRBJ2-1; V gene: TRBV7-2; CDR3 protein: CASSPRTSGSPVFF
J gene: TRBJ2-2; V gene: TRBV7-3; CDR3 protein: CASRGGGELFF
J gene: TRBJ1-4; V gene: TRBV28; CDR3 protein: CASRETGPNEKLFF
J gene: TRBJ2-7; V gene: TRBV19; CDR3 protein: CASSVPGPGYKQYF
J gene: TRBJ1-5; V gene: TRBV28; CDR3 protein: CASSLSGGGNQPQHF
J gene: TRBJ2-5; V gene: TRBV4-3; CDR3 protein: CASSQSHGVQETQYF
J gene: TRBJ1-6; V gene: TRBV7-3; CDR3 protein: CASSLGGRSPLHF
J gene: TRBJ2-3; V gene: TRBV5-5; CDR3 protein: CASSLGSAGVADTQYF
J gene: TRBJ2-1; V gene: TRBV7-9; CDR3 protein: CASRLEGRKDNEQFF
J gene: TRBJ2-3; V gene: TRBV10-3; CDR3 protein: CASLPSLGGTLSTDTQYF
J gene: TRBJ2-1; V gene: TRBV15; CDR3 protein: CATGARAREGHEQFF
J gene: TRBJ2-5; V gene: TRBV4-3; CDR3 protein: CASSHLLAAQETQYF
J gene: TRBJ2-3; V gene: TRBV11-2; CDR3 protein: CASSWGLAGDTDTQYF